This T cell receptor beta chain was recorded in a study of blood T cell repertoires in COVID-19. Study information: The samples span acute and convalescent COVID-19 from the United States, Italy and Spain. The cDNA or gDNA used as material had been derived from T cells, B-cell-depleted T cells, or PBMCs.

Germline values: CDR1 SNHLY, CDR2 FYNNEI. Trimming took 5 bases from V and 7 from J; bases not matched to a gene: 7. The CDR3 loop spans 14 amino acids. In the source study's methods: Counts of nucleated cells, estimated from reference gene primer amplification, were obtained. The repertoire was sequenced with immunoSEQ multiplex PCR; TCRdb's copy has only in-frame clones and lacks some. V and J calls and clone size come straight from that table; D and trimming were deduced from the DNA. This sample has more than 120,000 clones, with roughly 87% found just once. The chain links TRBV2 to TRBJ1-4; the match to TRBD1 covers 7 bases. Sequencing used peripheral blood. The sequence came from a human donor in a cohort sampled during active COVID-19. The CDR3 DNA follows: TGTGCCAGCAGTCGACAGGGAATGGGTGAAAAACTGTTTTTT. It encodes CASSRQGMGEKLFF. Full variable domain (rest looked up from reference TRBV2 and TRBJ1-4): EPEVTQTPSHQVTQMGQEVILRCVPISNHLYFYWYRQILGQKVEFLVSFYNNEISEKSEIFDDQFSVERPDGSNFTLKIRSTKLEDSAMYFCASSRQGMGEKLFFGSGTQLSVL.